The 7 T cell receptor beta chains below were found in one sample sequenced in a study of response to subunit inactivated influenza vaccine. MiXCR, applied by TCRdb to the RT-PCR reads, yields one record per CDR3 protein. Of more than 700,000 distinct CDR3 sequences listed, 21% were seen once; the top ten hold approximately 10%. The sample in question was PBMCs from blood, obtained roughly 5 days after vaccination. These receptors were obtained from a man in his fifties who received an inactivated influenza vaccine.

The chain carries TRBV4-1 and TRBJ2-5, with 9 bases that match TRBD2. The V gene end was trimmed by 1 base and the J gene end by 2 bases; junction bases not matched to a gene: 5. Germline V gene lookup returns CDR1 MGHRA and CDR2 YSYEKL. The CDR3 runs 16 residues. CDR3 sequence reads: CASSQGSGLAQETQYF. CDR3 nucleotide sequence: TGCGCCAGCAGCCAAGGCTCGGGACTAGCACAAGAGACCCAGTACTTC.

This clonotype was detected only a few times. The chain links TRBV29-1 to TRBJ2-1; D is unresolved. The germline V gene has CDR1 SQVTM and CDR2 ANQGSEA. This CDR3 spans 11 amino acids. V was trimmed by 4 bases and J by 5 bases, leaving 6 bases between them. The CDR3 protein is CSVGLNNEQFF. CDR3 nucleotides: TGCAGCGTTGGACTGAACAATGAGCAGTTCTTC.

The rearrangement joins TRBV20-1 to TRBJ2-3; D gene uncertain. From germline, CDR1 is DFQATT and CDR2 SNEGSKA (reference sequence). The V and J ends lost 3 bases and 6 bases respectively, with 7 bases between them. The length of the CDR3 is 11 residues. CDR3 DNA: TGCAGTGCTAGGCCAGTCGATACGCAGTATTTT. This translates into CSARPVDTQYF.

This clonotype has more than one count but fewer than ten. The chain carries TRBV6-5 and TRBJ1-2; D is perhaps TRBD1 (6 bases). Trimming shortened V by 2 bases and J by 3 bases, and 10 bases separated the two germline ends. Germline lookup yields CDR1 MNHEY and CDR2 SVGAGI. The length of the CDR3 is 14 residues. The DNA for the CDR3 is TGTGCCAGCAGTTACATAGGGGGAGACTATGGCTACACCTTC. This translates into CASSYIGGDYGYTF.

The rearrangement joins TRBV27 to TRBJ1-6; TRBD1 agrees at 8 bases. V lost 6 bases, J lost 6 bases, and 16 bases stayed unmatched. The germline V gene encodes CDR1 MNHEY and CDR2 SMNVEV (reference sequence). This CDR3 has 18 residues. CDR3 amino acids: CASSYRYSSGGRNSPLHF. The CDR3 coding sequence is TGTGCCAGCAGCTACCGCTACTCCTCAGGGGGCCGTAATTCACCCCTCCACTTT.

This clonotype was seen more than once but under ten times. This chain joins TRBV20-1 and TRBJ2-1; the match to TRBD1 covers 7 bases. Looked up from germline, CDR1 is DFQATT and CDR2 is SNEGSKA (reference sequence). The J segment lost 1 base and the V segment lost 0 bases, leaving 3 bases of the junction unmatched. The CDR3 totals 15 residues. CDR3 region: CSARETGRSYNEQFF. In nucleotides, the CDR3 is TGCAGTGCTAGAGAGACAGGGCGGTCCTACAATGAGCAGTTCTTC.

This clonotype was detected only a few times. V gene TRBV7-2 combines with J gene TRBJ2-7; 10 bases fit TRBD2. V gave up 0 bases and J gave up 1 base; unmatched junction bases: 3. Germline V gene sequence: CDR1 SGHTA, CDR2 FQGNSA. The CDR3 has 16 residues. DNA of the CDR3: TGTGCCAGCAGCTTAGCGGCTAGCGGGAGTTCCTACGAGCAGTACTTC. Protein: CASSLAASGSSYEQYF.